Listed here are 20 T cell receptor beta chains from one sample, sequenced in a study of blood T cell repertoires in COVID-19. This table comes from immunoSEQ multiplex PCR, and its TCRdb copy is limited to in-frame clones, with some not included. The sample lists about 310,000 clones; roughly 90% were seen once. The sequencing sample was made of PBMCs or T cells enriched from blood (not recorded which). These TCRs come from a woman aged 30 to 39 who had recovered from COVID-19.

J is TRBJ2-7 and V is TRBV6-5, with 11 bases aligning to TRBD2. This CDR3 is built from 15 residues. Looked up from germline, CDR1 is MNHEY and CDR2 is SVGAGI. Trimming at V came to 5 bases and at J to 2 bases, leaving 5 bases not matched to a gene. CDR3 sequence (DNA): TGTGCCAGCAGTCGGACTAGCGGGTACCCCTACGAGCAGTACTTC. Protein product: CASSRTSGYPYEQYF.

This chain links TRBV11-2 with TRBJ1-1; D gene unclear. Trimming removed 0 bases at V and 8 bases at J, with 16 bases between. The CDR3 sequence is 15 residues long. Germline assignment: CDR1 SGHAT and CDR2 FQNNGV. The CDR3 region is CASSLDPVQTTEAFF. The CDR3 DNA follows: TGTGCCAGCAGCTTAGATCCCGTCCAGACAACAGAAGCTTTCTTT. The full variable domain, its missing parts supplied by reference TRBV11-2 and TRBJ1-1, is EAGVAQSPRYKIIEKRQSVAFWCNPISGHATLYWYQQILGQGPKLLIQFQNNGVVDDSQLPKDRFSAERLKGVDSTLKIQPAKLEDSAVYLCASSLDPVQTTEAFFGQGTRLTVV.

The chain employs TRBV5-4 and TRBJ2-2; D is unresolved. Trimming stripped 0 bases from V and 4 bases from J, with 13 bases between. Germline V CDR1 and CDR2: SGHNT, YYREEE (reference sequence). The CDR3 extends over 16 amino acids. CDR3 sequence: CASSLVAGMGTGELFF. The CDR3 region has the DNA TGTGCCAGCAGCTTGGTGGCAGGTATGGGCACCGGGGAGCTGTTTTTT.

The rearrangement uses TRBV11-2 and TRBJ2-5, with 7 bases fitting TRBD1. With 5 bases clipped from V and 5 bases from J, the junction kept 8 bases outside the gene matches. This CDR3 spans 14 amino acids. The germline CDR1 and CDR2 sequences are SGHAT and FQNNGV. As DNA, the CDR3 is TGTGCCAGCAGCCCTAACCCGACAGGGGAGACCCAGTACTTC. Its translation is CASSPNPTGETQYF.

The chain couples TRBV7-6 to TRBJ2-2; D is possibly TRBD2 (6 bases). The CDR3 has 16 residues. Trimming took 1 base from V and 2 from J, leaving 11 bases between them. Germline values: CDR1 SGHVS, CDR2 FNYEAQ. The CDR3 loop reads CASSLEGSGNTGELFF. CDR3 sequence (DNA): TGTGCCAGCAGCTTAGAGGGTAGCGGTAACACCGGGGAGCTGTTTTTT. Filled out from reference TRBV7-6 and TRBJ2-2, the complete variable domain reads GAGVSQSPRYKVTKRGQDVALRCDPISGHVSLYWYRQALGQGPEFLTYFNYEAQQDKSGLPNDRFSAERPEGSISTLTIQRTEQRDSAMYRCASSLEGSGNTGELFFGEGSRLTVL.

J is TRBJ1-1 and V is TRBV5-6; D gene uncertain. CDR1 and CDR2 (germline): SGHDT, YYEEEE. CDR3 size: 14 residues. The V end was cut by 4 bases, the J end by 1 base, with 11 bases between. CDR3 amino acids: CASSPPPGNTEAFF. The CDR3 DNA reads TGTGCCAGCAGCCCCCCCCCAGGGAACACTGAAGCTTTCTTT.

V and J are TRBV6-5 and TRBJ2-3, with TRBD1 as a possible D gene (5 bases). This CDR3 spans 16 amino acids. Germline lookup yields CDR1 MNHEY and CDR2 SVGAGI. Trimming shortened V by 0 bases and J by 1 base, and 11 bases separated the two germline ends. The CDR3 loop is CASSYSKGWGTDTQYF. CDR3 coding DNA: TGTGCCAGCAGTTACTCGAAGGGGTGGGGCACAGATACGCAGTATTTT.

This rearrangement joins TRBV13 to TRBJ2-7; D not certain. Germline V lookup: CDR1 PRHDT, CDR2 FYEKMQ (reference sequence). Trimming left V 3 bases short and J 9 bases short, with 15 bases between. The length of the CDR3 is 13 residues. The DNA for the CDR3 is TGTGCCAGCAGCTTTGGGCGCCCTGGGTCGCAGTACTTC. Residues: CASSFGRPGSQYF.

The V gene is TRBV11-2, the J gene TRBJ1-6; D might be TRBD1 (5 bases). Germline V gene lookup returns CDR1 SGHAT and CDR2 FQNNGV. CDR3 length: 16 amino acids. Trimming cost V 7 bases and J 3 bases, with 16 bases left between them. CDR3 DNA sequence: TGTGCCAGCAACCCAAGGTCGGGGGACTATAATTCACCCCTCCACTTT. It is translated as CASNPRSGDYNSPLHF.

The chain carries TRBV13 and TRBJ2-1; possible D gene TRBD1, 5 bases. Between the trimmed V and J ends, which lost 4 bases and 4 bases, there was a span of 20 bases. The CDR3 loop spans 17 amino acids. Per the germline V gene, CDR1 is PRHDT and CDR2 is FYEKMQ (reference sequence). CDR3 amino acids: CASSSALTTVAYNEQFF. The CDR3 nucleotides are TGTGCCAGCAGCTCCGCCCTCACGACAGTGGCGTACAATGAGCAGTTCTTC. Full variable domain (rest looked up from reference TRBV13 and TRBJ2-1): AAGVIQSPRHLIKEKRETATLKCYPIPRHDTVYWYQQGPGQDPQFLISFYEKMQSDKGSIPDRFSAQQFSDYHSELNMSSLELGDSALYFCASSSALTTVAYNEQFFGPGTRLTVL.

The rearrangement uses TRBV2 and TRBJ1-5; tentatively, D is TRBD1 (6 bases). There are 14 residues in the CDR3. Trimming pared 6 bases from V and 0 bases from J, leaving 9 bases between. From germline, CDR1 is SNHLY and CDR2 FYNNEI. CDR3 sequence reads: CASRQGYSNQPQHF. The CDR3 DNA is TGTGCCAGCAGACAGGGCTATAGCAATCAGCCCCAGCATTTT.

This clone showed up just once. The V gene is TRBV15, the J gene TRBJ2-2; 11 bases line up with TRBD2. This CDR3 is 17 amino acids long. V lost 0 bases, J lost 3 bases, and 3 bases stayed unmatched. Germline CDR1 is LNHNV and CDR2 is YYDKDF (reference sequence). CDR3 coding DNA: TGTGCCACCAGCAGAGATCTAGCGGGAGGTTACACCGGGGAGCTGTTTTTT. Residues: CATSRDLAGGYTGELFF.

CDR3 DNA sequence: TGTGCCAGCAGCTTCGAACTGACCTACGAGCAGTACTTC. It yields the protein CASSFELTYEQYF. The V and J genes are TRBV5-5 and TRBJ2-7; unclear D gene. CDR1 and CDR2 (germline): SGHKS, YYEKEE (reference sequence). The CDR3 is 13 amino acids. V gave up 2 bases and J gave up 2 bases, with 8 bases separating them.

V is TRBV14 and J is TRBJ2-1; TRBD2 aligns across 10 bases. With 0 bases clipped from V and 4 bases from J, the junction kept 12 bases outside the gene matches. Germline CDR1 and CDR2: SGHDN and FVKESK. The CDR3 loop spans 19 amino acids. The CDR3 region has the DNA TGTGCCAGCAGCCAAGATTGGAGCGGGAGGGCCTTTTGGTACAATGAGCAGTTCTTC. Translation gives CASSQDWSGRAFWYNEQFF.

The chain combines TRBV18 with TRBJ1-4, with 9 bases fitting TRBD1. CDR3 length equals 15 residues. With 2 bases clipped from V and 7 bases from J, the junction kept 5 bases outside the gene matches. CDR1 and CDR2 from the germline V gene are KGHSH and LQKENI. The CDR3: CASSPGQGTGEKLFF. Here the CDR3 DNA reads TGTGCCAGCTCACCAGGACAGGGGACGGGTGAAAAACTGTTTTTT.

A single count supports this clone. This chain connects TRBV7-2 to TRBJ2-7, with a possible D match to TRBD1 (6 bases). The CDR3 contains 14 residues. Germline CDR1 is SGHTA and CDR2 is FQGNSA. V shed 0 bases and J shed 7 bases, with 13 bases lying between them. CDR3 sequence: CASSLAVSRGEQYF. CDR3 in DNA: TGTGCCAGCAGCTTAGCGGTTTCTAGGGGGGAGCAGTACTTC.

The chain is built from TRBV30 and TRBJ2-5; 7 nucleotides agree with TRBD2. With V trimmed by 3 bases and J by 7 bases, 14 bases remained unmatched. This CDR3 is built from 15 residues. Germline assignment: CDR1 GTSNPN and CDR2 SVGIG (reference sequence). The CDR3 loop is CAWSAHHGGKGTQYF. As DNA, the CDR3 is TGTGCCTGGAGCGCCCATCACGGGGGGAAGGGGACCCAGTACTTC.

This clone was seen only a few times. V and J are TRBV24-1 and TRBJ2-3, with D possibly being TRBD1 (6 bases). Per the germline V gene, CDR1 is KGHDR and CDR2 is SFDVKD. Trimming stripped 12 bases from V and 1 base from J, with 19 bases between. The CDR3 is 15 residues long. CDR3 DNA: TGTGCCCCCGCGATCAGGGGTCACGGCACAGATACGCAGTATTTT. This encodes CAPAIRGHGTDTQYF.

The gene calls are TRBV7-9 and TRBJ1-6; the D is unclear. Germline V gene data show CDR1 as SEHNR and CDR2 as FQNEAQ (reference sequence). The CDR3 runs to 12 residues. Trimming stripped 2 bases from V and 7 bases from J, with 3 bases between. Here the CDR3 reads CASSLSNSPLHF. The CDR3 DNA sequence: TGTGCCAGCAGCTTATCGAATTCACCCCTCCACTTT.

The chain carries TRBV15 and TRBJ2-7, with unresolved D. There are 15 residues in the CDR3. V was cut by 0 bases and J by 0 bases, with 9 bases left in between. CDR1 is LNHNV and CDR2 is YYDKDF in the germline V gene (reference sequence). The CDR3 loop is CATSRDLVSSYEQYF. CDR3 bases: TGTGCCACCAGCAGAGATTTGGTGAGCTCCTACGAGCAGTACTTC.